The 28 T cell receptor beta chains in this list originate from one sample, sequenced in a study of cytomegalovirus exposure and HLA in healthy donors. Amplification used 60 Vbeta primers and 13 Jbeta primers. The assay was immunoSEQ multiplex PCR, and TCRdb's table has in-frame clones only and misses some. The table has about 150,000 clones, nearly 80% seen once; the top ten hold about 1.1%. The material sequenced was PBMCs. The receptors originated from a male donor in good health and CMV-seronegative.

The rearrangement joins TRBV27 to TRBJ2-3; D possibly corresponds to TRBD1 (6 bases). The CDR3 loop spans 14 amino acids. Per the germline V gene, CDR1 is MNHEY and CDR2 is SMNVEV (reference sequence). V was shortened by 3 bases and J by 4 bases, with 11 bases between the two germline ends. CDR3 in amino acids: CASSLSGTPDTQYF. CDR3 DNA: TGTGCCAGCAGTTTGTCCGGGACACCAGATACGCAGTATTTT.

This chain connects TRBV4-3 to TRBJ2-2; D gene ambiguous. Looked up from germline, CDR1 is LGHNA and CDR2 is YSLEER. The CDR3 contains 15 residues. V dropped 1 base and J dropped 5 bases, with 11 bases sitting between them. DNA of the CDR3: TGCGCCAGCAGCCAAGTAGGAATCGGGACCGGGGAGCTGTTTTTT. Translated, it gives CASSQVGIGTGELFF.

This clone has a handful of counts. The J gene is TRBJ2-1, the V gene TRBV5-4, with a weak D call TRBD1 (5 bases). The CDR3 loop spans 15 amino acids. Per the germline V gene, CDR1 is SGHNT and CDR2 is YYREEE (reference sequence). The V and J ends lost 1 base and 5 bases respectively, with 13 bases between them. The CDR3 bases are TGTGCCAGCAGCTTGTCAGGACACGTAAACAATGAGCAGTTCTTC. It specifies CASSLSGHVNNEQFF.

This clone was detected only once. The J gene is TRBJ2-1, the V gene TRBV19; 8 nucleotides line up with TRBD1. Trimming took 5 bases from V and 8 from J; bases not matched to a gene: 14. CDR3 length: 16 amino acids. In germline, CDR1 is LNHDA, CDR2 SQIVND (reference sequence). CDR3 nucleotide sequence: TGTGCCAGTAGTCCGCCGACAGGGGTCCGTGGCGATGAGCAGTTCTTC. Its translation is CASSPPTGVRGDEQFF.

CDR3 residues: CASSLTSGAYNEQFF. In DNA form, the CDR3 reads TGTGCCAGCAGCTTGACTAGCGGGGCTTACAATGAGCAGTTCTTC. This chain joins TRBV5-4 and TRBJ2-1, with 10 bases aligning to TRBD2. V dropped 1 base and J dropped 4; count of bases not matched to a gene: 2. This CDR3 has 15 amino acids. CDR1 and CDR2 from the germline V gene are SGHNT and YYREEE (reference sequence).

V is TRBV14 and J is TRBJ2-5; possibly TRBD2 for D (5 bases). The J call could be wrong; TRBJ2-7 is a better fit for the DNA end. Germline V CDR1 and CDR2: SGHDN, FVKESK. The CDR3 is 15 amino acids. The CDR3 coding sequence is TGTGCCAGCAGCCCCCGGGGAGAAAGCTCCTACGAGCAGTACTTC. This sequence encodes CASSPRGESSYEQYF.

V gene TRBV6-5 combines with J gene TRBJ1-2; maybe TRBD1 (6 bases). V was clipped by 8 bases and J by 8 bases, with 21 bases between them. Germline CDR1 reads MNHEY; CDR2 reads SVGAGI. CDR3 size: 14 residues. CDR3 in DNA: TGTGCCAGCGGGGGCCGGGATTCTCCGGGGGGCTACACCTTC. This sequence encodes CASGGRDSPGGYTF.

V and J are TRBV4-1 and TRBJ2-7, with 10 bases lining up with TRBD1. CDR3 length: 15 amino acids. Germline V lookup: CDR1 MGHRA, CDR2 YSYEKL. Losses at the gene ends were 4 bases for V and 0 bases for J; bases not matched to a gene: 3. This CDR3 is CASSPGQGVSYEQYF. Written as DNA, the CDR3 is TGCGCCAGCAGCCCCGGACAGGGGGTCTCCTACGAGCAGTACTTC.

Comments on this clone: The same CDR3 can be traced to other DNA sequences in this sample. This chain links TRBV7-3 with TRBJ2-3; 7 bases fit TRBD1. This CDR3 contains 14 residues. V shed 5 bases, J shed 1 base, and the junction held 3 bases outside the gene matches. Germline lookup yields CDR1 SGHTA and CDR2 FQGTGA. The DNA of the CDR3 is TGTGCCAGCAGCCCAGGGGGACGCACAGATACGCAGTATTTT. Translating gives CASSPGGRTDTQYF.

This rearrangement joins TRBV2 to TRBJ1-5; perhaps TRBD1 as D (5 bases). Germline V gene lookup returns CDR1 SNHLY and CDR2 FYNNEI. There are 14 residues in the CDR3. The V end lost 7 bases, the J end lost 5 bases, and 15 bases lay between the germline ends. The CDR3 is CASTVDKTDQPQHF. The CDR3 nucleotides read TGTGCCAGCACAGTGGACAAGACCGATCAGCCCCAGCATTTT.

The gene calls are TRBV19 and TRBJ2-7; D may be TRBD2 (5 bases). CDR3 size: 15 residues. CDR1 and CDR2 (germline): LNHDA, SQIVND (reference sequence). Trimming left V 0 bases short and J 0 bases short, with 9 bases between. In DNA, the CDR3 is TGTGCCAGTAGTATAGATCTGGAGGACTCCTACGAGCAGTACTTC. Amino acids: CASSIDLEDSYEQYF.

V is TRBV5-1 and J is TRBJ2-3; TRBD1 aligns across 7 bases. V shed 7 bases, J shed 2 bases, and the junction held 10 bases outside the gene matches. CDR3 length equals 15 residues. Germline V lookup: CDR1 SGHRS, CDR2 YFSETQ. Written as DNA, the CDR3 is TGCGCCAGCCAAACCGGGACAGCTGTCACAGATACGCAGTATTTT. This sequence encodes CASQTGTAVTDTQYF.

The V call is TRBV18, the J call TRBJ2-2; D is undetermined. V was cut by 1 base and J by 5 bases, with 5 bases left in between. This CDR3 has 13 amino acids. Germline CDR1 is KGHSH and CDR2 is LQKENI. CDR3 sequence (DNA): TGTGCCAGCTCACCACTAGTAACCGGGGAGCTGTTTTTT. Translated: CASSPLVTGELFF.

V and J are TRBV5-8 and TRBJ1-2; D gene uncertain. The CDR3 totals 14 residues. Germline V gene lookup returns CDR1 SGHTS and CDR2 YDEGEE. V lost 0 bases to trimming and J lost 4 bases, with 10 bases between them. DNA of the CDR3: TGTGCCAGCAGCTTGGTGGCAGAACGCTATGGCTACACCTTC. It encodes CASSLVAERYGYTF.

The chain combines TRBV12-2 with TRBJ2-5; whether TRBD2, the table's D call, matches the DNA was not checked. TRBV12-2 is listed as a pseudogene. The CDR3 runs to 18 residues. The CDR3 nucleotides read TGTGCAAGTCGCTTATATCTCACCAACAGGGCGGGGGGGGAGACCCAGTACTTC. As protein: CASRLYLTNRAGGETQYF.

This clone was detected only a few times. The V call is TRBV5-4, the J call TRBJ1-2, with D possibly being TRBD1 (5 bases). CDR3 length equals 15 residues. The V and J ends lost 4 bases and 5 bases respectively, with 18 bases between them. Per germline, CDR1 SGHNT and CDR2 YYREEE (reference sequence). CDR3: CASSPEAGRGYGYTF. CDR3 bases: TGTGCCAGCAGCCCGGAAGCAGGGCGGGGGTATGGCTACACCTTC.

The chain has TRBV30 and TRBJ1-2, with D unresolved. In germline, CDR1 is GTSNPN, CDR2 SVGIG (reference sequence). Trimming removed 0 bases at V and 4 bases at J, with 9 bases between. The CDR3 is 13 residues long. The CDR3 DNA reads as TGTGCCTGGAGTGTAGATTTCAGCTATGGCTACACCTTC. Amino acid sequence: CAWSVDFSYGYTF.

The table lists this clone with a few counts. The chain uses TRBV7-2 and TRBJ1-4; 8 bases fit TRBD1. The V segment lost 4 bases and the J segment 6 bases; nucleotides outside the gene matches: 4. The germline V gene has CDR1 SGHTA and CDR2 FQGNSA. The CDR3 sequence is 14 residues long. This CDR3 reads CASSWDRYYEKLFF. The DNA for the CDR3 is TGTGCCAGCAGCTGGGACAGGTACTATGAAAAACTGTTTTTT.

CDR3 DNA: TGTGCCTGGAGTGGACAGAACTATGGCTACACCTTC. It yields the protein CAWSGQNYGYTF. This chain joins TRBV30 and TRBJ1-2; D might be TRBD1 (5 bases). V lost 1 base to trimming and J lost 2 bases, with 5 bases between them. Germline CDR1 and CDR2: GTSNPN and SVGIG (reference sequence). This CDR3 comprises 12 residues.

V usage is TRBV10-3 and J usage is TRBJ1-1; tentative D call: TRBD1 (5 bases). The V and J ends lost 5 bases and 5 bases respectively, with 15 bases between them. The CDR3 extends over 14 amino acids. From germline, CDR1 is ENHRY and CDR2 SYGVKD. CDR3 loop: CAISPLGGVTEAFF. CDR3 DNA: TGTGCCATCAGTCCTCTCGGGGGGGTAACTGAAGCTTTCTTT.

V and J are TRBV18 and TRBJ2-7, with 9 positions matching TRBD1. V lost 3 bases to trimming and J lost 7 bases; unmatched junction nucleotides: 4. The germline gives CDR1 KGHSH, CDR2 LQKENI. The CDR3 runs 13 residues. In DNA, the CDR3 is TGTGCCAGCTCACCGGTACAGGGGGCTGAGCAGTACTTC. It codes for CASSPVQGAEQYF.

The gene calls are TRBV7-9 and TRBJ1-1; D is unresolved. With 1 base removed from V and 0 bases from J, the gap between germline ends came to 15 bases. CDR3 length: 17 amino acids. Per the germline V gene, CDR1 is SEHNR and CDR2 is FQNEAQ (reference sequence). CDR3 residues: CASSLGVSIGVNTEAFF. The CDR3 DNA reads TGTGCCAGCAGCTTAGGGGTGTCAATAGGAGTGAACACTGAAGCTTTCTTT.

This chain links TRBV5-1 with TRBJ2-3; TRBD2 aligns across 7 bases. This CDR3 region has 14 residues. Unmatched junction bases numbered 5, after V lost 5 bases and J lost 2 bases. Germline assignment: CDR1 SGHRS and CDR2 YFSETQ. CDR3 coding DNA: TGCGCCAGCAGTAGGACTAGTTTCACAGATACGCAGTATTTT. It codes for CASSRTSFTDTQYF.

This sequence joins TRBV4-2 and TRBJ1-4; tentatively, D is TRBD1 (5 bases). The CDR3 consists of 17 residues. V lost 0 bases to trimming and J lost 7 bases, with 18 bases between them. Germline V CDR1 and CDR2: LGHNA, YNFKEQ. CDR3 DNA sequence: TGTGCCAGCAGCCAAGAACCCGTAGCGAGCGGGGGTGAAAAACTGTTTTTT. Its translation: CASSQEPVASGGEKLFF.

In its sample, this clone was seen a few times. The CDR3 loop reads CASKGTFDPPQGEEKLFF. Here the CDR3 DNA reads TGTGCCAGCAAAGGGACCTTCGATCCCCCACAGGGGGAGGAAAAACTGTTTTTT. The chain combines TRBV7-9 with TRBJ1-4; 8 nucleotides align to TRBD1. The CDR3 consists of 18 residues. V was clipped by 7 bases and J by 8 bases; unmatched bases: 21. Germline V CDR1 and CDR2: SEHNR, FQNEAQ (reference sequence).

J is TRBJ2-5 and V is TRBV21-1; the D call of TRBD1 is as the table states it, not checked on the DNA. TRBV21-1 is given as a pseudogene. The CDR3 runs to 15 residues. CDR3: CASSTLQGLEETQYF. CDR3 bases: TGTGCCAGCAGCACATTACAGGGTTTGGAAGAGACCCAGTACTTC.

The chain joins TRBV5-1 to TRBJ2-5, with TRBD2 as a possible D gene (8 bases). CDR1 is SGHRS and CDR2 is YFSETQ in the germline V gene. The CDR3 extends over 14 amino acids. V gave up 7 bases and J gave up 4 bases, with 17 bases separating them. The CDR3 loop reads CASSNREGAETQYF. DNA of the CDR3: TGCGCCAGCTCAAATCGGGAGGGGGCAGAGACCCAGTACTTC.

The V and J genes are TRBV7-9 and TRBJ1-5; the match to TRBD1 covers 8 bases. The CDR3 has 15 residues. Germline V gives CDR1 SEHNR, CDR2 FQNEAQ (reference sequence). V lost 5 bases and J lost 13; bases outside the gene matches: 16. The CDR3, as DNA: TGTGCCAGCAGCAACCTGACAGGGGCGGTAGGGCCTCAGCATTTT. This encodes CASSNLTGAVGPQHF.